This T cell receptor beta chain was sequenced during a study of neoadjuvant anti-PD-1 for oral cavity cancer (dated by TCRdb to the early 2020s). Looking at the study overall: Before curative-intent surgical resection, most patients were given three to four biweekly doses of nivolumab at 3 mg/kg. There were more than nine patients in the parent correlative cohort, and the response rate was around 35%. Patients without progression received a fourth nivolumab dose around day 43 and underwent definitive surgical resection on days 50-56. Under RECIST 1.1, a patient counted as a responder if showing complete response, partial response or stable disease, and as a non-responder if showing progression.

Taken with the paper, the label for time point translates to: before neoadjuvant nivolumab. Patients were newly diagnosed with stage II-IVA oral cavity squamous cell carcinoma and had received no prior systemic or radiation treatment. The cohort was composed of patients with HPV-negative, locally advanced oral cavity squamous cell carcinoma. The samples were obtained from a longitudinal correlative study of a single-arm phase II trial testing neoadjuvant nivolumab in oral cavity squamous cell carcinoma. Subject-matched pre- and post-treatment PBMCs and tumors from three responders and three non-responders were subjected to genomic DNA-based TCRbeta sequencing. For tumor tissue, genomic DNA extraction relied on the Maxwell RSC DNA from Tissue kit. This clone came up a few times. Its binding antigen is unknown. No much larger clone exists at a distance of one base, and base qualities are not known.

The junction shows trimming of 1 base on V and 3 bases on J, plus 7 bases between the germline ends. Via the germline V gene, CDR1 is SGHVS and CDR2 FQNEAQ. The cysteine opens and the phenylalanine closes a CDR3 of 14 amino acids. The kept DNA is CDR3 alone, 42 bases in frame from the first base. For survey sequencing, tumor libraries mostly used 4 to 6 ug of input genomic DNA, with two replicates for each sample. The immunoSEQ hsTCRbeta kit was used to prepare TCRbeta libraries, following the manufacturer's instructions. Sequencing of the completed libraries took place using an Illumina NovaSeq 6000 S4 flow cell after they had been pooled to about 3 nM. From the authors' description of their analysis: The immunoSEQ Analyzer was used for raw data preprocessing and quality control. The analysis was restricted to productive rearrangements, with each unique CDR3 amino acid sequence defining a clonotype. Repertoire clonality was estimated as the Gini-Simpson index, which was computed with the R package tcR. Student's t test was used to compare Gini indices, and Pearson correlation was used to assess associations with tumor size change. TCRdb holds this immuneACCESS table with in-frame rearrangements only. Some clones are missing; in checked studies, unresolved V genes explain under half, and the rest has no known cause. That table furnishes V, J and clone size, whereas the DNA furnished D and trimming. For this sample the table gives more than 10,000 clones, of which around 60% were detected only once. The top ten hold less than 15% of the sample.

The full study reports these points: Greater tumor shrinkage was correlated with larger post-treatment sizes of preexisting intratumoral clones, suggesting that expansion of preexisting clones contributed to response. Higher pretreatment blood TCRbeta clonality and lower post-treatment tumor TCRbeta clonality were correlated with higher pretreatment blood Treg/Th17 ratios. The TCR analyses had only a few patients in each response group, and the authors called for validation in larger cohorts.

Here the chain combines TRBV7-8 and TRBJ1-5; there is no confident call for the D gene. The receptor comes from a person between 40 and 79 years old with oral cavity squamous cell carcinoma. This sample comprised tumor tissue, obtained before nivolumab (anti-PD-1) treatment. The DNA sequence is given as TGTGCCAGCAGCTTAGTAGGGATCAATCAGCCCCAGCATTTT. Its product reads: CASSLVGINQPQHF.